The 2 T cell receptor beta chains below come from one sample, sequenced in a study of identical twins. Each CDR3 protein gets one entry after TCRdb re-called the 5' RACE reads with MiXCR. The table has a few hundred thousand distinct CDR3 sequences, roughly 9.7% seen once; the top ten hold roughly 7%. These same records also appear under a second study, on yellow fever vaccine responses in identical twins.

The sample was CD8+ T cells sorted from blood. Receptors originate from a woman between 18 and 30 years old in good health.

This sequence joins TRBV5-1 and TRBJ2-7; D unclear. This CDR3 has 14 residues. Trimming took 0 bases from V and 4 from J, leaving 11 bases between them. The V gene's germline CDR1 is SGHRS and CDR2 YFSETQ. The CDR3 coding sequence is TGCGCCAGCAGCTTGGCACTAAAACCTTACGAGCAGTACTTC. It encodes CASSLALKPYEQYF.

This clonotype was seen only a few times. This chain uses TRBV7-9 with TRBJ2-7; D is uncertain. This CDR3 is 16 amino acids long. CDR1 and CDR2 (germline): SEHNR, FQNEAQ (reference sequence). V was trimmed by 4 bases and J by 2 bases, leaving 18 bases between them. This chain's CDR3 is CASSSLPARKPYEQYF. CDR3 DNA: TGTGCCAGCAGCTCACTCCCTGCCAGGAAGCCCTACGAGCAGTACTTC. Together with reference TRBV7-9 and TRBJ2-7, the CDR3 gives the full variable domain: DTGVSQNPRHKITKRGQNVTFRCDPISEHNRLYWYRQTLGQGPEFLTYFQNEAQLEKSRLLSDRFSAERPKGSFSTLEIQRTEQGDSAMYLCASSSLPARKPYEQYFGPGTRLTVT.